This T cell receptor (beta chain) derives from a study of shared clonotypes between healthy human individuals. The junction had 8 bases not matched to a gene; V was cut back by 6 bases and J by 4 bases. The CDR3 length is 15 residues. Germline CDR1 is KGHSH and CDR2 is LQKENI. Template for every sorted-subset replicate PCR totaled around 210 ng DNA, approximately 30,000 T cell genomes. The repertoire was sequenced with immunoSEQ multiplex PCR; TCRdb's copy has only in-frame clones and lacks some. Among roughly 2.5 million clones listed, approximately 92% were seen once. The chain uses TRBV18 and TRBJ2-5; 10 bases line up with TRBD2. The TCR originated in a man aged 18 to 35 in good health. Source material: naive CD4+ T cells sorted from blood. Subset described: CD45RA+ positively selected. In DNA, the CDR3 is TGTGCCAGCTCGGGTCTAGCGGGAGTTGGAGAGACCCAGTACTTC. This gives the protein CASSGLAGVGETQYF.